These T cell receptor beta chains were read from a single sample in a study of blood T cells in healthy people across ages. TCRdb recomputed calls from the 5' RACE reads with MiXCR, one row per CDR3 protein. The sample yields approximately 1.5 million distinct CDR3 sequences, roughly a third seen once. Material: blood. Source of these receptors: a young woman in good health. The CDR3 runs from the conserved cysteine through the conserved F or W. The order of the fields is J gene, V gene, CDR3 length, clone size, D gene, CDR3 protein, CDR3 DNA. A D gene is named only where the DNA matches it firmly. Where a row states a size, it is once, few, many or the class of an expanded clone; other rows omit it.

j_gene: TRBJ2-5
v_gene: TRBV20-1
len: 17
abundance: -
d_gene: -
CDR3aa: CSARLAQTGSWEETQYF
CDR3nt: TGCAGTGCTAGGTTAGCTCAGACAGGCTCATGGGAAGAGACCCAGTACTTC

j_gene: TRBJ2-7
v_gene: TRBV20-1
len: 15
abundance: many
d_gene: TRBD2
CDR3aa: CSARPRGGSTYEQYF
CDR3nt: TGCAGTGCCCGCCCGCGCGGGGGGTCTACCTACGAGCAGTACTTC

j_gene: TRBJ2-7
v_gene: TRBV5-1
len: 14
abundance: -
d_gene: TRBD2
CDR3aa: CASCLTGGDNEQYF
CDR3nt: TGCGCCAGCTGCTTGACGGGAGGGGACAACGAGCAGTACTTC

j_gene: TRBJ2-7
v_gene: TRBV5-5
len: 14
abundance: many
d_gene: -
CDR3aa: CASSLVGRSYEQYF
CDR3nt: TGTGCCAGCAGCTTGGTAGGGCGGAGCTACGAGCAGTACTTC

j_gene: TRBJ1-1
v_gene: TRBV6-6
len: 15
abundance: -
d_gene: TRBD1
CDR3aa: CASSAKQGGGTEAFF
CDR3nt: TGTGCCAGCAGCGCAAAACAGGGGGGGGGAACTGAAGCTTTCTTT

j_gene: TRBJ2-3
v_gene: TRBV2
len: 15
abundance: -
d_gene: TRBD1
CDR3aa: CASSKNGQGSDTQYF
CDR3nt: TGTGCCAGCAGTAAGAACGGACAGGGATCAGATACGCAGTATTTT

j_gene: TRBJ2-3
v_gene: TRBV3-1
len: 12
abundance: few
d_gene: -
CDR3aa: CASSQEWATQYF
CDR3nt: TGTGCCAGCAGCCAAGAATGGGCGACGCAGTATTTT

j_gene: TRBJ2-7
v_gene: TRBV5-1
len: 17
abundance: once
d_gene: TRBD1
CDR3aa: CASSPNTGGARLDEQYF
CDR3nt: TGCGCCAGCAGCCCGAATACAGGGGGCGCGAGATTGGACGAGCAGTACTTC

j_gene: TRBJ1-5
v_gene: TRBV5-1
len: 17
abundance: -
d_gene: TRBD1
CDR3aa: CASSLAVGDRDNQPQHF
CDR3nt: TGCGCCAGCAGCTTGGCAGTCGGGGACAGAGACAATCAGCCCCAGCATTTT

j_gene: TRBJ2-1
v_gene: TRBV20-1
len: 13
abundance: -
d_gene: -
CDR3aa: CSAQKGRNNEQFF
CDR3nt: TGCAGTGCACAGAAGGGGCGTAACAATGAGCAGTTCTTC

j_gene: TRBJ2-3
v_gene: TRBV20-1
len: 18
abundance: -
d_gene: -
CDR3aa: CSARGDTLEMGRGDTQYF
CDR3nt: TGCAGTGCTAGAGGTGATACCCTAGAGATGGGAAGGGGAGATACGCAGTATTTT

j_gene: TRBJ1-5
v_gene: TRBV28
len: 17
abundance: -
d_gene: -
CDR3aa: CASIIHTPGASNQPQHF
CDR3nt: TGTGCCAGCATTATCCATACTCCGGGAGCTAGCAATCAGCCCCAGCATTTT

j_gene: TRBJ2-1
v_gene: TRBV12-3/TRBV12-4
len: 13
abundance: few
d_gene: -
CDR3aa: CAGRSPGPWEQFF
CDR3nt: TGTGCCGGCAGATCCCCGGGACCTTGGGAGCAGTTCTTC

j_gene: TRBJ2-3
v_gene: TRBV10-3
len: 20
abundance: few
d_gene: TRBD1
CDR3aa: CAISELAGTGALTSTDTQYF
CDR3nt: TGTGCCATCAGTGAGCTAGCCGGGACAGGGGCTTTAACTAGCACAGATACGCAGTATTTT

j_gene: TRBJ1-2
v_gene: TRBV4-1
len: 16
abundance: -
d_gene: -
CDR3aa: CASSQTVLEGSYGYTF
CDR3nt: TGCGCCAGCAGCCAAACCGTGCTAGAAGGTAGCTATGGCTACACCTTC

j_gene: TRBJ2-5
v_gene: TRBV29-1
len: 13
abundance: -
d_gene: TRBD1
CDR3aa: CSVPTGAWETQYF
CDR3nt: TGCAGCGTTCCCACAGGGGCCTGGGAGACCCAGTACTTC

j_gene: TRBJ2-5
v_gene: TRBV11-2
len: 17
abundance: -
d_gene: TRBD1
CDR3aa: CASSFRDRGLYQETQYF
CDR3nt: TGTGCCAGCAGCTTCCGGGACAGGGGATTGTACCAAGAGACCCAGTACTTC

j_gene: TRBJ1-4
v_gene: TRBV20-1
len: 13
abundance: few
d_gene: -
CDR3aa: CSANRAGAEKLFF
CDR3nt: TGCAGTGCTAACAGGGCGGGAGCTGAAAAACTGTTTTTT

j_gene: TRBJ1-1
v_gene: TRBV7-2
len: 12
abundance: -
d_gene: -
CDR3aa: CASSLARVEAFF
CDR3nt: TGTGCCAGCAGCTTAGCCCGGGTGGAAGCTTTCTTT

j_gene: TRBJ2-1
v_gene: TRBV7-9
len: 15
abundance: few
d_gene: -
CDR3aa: CASSLAAGTYNEQFF
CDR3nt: TGTGCCAGCAGCTTAGCCGCCGGGACCTACAATGAGCAGTTCTTC

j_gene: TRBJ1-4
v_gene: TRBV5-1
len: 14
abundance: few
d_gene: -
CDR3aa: CASREQGRPEKLFF
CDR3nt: TGCGCCAGCAGAGAGCAGGGCCGTCCTGAAAAACTGTTTTTT

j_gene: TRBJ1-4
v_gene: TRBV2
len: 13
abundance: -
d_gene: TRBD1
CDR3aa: CASRGQGDEKRFF
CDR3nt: TGTGCCAGCCGGGGACAGGGGGATGAAAAACGGTTTTTT

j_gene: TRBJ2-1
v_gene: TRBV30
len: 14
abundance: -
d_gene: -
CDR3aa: CAWRSSFGSNEQFF
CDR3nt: TGTGCCTGGAGGAGCTCTTTCGGAAGCAATGAGCAGTTCTTC

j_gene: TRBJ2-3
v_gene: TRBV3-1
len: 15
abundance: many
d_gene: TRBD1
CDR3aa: CASSQEGQGTDTQYF
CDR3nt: TGTGCCAGCAGCCAAGAGGGACAGGGGACAGATACGCAGTATTTT

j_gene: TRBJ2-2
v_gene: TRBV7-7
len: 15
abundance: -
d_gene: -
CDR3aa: CASSLARSNTGELFF
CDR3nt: TGTGCCAGCAGCTTAGCACGCAGTAATACCGGGGAGCTGTTTTTT

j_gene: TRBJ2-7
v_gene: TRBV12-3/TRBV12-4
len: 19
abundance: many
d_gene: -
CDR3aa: CASSFRGPGQRWDQGEQYF
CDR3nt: TGTGCCAGCAGTTTTCGGGGCCCTGGACAGAGATGGGACCAAGGCGAGCAGTACTTC

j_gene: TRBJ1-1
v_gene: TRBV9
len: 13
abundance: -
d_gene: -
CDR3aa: CASSDARNTEAFF
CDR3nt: TGTGCTAGCAGCGACGCCCGGAACACTGAAGCTTTCTTT

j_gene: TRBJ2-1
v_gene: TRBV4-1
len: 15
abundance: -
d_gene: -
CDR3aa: CASSQDYTSPNEQFF
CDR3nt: TGCGCCAGCAGCCAAGATTATACTAGCCCCAATGAGCAGTTCTTC

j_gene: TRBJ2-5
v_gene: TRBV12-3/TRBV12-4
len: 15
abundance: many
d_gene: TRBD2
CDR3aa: CASNHKTSDQETQYF
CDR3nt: TGTGCCAGCAACCATAAGACTAGCGATCAAGAGACCCAGTACTTC

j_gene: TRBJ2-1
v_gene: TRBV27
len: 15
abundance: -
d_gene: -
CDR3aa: CASSSSQSGYNEQFF
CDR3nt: TGTGCCAGCAGTTCCTCCCAGTCGGGCTACAATGAGCAGTTCTTC

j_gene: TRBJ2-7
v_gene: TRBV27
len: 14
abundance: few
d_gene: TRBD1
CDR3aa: CASSWGQGWNEQYF
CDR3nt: TGTGCCAGCAGTTGGGGACAGGGCTGGAACGAGCAGTACTTC

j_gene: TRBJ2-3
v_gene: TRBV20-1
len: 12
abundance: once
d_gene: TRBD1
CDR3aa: CSAKTGSDTQYF
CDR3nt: TGCAGTGCGAAGACAGGGTCAGATACGCAGTATTTT

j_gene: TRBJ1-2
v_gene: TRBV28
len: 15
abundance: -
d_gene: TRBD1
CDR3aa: CATFPGNRGTWGYTF
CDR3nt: TGTGCCACCTTTCCCGGGAACAGGGGGACTTGGGGCTACACCTTC

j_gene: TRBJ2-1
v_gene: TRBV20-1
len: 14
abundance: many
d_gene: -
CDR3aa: CSAPPLSSYNEQFF
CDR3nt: TGCAGTGCTCCCCCGCTAAGCTCCTACAATGAGCAGTTCTTC

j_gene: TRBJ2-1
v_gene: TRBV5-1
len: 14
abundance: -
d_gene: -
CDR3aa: CASSLIVSYNEQFF
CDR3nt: TGCGCCAGCAGCTTGATAGTGTCCTACAATGAGCAGTTCTTC

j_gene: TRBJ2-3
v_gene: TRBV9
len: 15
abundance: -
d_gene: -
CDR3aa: CASSVVSSHRDTQYF
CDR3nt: TGTGCCAGCAGCGTAGTTAGCAGTCACCGGGATACGCAGTATTTT

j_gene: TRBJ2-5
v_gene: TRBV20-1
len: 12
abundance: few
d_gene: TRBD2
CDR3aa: CSGAGVIETQYF
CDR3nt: TGCAGTGGGGCGGGAGTTATCGAGACCCAGTACTTC

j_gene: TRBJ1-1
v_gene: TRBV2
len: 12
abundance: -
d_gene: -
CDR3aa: CASSVTEREAFF
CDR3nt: TGTGCCAGCAGTGTGACAGAGCGAGAAGCTTTCTTT

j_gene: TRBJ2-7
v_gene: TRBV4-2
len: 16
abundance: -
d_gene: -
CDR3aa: CASSQTSLQGTYEQYF
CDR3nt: TGTGCCAGCAGCCAAACTAGTTTGCAGGGGACCTACGAGCAGTACTTC

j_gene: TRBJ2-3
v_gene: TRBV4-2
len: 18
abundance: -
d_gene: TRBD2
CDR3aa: CASSPLGSGSDSTDTQYF
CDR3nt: TGTGCCAGCAGCCCCTTGGGTAGCGGGAGCGATAGCACAGATACGCAGTATTTT

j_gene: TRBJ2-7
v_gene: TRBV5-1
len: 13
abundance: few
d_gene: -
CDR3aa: CASSSTGYNEQYF
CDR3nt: TGCGCCAGCAGCTCAACAGGGTACAACGAGCAGTACTTC

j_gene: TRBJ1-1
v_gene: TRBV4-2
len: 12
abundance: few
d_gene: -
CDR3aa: CASSTQNTEAFF
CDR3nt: TGTGCCAGCAGTACCCAGAACACTGAAGCTTTCTTT

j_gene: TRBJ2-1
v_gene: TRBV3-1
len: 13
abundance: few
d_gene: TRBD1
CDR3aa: CASSGTGPHEQFF
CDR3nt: TGTGCCAGCAGCGGGACAGGGCCGCATGAGCAGTTCTTC

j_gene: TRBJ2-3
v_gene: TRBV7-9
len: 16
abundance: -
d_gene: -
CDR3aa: CASSLVARTGTDTQYF
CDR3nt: TGTGCCAGCAGCTTAGTAGCACGAACGGGCACAGATACGCAGTATTTT